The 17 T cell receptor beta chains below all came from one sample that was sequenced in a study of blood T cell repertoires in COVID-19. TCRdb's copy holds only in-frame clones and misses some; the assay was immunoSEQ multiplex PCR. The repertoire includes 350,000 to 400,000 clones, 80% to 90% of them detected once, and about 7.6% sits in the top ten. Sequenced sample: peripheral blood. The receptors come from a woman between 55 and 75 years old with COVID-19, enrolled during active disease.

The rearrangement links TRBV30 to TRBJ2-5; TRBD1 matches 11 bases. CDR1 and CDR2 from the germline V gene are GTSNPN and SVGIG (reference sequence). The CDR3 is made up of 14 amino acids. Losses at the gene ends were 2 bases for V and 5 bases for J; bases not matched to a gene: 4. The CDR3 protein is CAWSRDRGTETQYF. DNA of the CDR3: TGTGCCTGGAGTCGGGACAGGGGGACGGAGACCCAGTACTTC.

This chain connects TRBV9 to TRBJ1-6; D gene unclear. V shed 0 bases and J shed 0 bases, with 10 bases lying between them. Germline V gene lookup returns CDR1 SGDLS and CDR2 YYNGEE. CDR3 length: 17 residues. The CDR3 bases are TGTGCCAGCAGCGTAGGGGGAGGGAGCTCCTATAATTCACCCCTCCACTTT. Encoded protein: CASSVGGGSSYNSPLHF.

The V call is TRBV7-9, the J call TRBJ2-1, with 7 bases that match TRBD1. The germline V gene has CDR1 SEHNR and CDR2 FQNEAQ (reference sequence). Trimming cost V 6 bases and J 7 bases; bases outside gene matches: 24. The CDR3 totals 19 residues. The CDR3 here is CASSGWVSGQANGWNEQFF. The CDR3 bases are TGTGCCAGCAGTGGATGGGTGAGTGGACAGGCTAATGGGTGGAATGAGCAGTTCTTC.

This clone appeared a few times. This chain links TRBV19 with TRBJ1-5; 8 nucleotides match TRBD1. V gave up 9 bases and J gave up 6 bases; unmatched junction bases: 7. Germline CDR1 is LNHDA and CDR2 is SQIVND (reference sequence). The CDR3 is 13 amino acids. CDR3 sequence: CASVDRGGQPQHF. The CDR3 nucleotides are TGTGCCAGCGTCGACAGGGGAGGTCAGCCCCAGCATTTT.

Written as DNA, the CDR3 is TGTGCCAGCAGTCTGCTTGGGACAGGCAGCTACGAGCAGTACTTC. It specifies CASSLLGTGSYEQYF. This chain connects TRBV6-5 to TRBJ2-7; 8 nucleotides line up with TRBD1. V dropped 5 bases and J dropped 3; count of bases not matched to a gene: 9. Per germline, CDR1 MNHEY and CDR2 SVGAGI. This CDR3 contains 15 residues.

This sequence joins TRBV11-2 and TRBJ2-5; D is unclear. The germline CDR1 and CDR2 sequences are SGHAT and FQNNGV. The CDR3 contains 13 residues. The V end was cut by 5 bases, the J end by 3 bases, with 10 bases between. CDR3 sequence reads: CASSRNNEETQYF. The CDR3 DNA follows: TGTGCCAGCAGCCGAAACAACGAAGAGACCCAGTACTTC.

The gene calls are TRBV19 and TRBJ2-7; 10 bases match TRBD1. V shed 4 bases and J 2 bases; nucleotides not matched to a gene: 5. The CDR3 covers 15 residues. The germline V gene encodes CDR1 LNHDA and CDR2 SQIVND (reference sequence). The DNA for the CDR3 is TGTGCCAGTAGTACCGGGACAGGGGCCACCTACGAGCAGTACTTC. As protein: CASSTGTGATYEQYF.

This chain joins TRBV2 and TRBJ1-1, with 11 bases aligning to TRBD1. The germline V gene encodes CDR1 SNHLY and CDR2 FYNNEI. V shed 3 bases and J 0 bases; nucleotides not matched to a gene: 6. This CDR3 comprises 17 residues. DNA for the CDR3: TGTGCCAGCAGTGATCCCGGGACAGGGGGGGTGAACACTGAAGCTTTCTTT. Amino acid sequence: CASSDPGTGGVNTEAFF.

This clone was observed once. This chain's CDR3 is CASSQEGGYGYTF. The DNA of the CDR3 is TGTGCCAGCAGCCAAGAAGGCGGCTATGGCTACACCTTC. V gene TRBV3-1 (or the pseudogene TRBV3-2) combines with J gene TRBJ1-2; D not certain. The germline V gene encodes CDR1 LGHDT and CDR2 YNNKEL (reference sequence). Trimming shortened V by 0 bases and J by 4 bases, and 6 bases separated the two germline ends. This CDR3 has 13 amino acids.

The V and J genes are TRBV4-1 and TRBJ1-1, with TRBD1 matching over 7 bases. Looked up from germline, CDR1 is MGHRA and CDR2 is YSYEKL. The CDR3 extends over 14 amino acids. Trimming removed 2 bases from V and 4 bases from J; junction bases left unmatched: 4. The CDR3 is CASSQMDRITEAFF. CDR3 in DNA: TGCGCCAGCAGCCAAATGGACAGGATCACTGAAGCTTTCTTT.

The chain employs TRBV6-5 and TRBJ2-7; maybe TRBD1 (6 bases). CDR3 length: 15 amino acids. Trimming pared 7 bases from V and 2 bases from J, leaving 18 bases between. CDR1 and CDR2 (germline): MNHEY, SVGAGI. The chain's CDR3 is CASIPTGNLPYEQYF. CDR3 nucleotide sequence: TGTGCCAGCATCCCGACAGGTAACCTCCCCTACGAGCAGTACTTC.

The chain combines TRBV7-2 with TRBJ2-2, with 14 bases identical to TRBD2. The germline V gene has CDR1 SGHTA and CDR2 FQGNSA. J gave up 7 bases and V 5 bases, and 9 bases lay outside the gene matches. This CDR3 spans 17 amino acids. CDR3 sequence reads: CASSPGLAGAYGGELFF. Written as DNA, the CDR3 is TGTGCCAGCAGCCCGGGACTAGCGGGAGCCTATGGCGGGGAGCTGTTTTTT.

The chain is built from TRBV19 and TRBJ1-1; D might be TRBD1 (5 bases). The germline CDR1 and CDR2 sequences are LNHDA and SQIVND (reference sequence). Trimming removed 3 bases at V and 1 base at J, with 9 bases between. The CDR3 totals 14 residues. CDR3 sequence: CASSIKTANTEAFF. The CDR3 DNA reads TGTGCCAGTAGTATTAAGACAGCGAACACTGAAGCTTTCTTT.

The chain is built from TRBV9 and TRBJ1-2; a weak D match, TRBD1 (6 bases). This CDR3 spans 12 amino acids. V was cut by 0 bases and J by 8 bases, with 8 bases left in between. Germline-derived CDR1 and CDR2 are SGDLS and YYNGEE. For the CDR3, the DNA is TGTGCCAGCAGCGTAGACAGGGACGGCTACACCTTC. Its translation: CASSVDRDGYTF.

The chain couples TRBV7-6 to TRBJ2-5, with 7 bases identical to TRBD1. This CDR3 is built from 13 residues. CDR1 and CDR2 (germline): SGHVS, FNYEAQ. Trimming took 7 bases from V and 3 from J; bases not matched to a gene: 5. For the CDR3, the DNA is TGTGCCAGCACGAAGACAGGGAAAGAGACCCAGTACTTC. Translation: CASTKTGKETQYF. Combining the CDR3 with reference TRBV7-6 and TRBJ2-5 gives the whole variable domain GAGVSQSPRYKVTKRGQDVALRCDPISGHVSLYWYRQALGQGPEFLTYFNYEAQQDKSGLPNDRFSAERPEGSISTLTIQRTEQRDSAMYRCASTKTGKETQYFGPGTRLLVL.

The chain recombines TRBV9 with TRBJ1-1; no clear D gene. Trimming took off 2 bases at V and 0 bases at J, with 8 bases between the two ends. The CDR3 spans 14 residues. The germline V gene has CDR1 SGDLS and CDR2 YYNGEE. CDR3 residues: CASSVGVMNTEAFF. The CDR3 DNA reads TGTGCCAGCAGCGTGGGAGTCATGAACACTGAAGCTTTCTTT. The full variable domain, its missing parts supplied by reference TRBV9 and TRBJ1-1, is DSGVTQTPKHLITATGQRVTLRCSPRSGDLSVYWYQQSLDQGLQFLIQYYNGEERAKGNILERFSAQQFPDLHSELNLSSLELGDSALYFCASSVGVMNTEAFFGQGTRLTVV.

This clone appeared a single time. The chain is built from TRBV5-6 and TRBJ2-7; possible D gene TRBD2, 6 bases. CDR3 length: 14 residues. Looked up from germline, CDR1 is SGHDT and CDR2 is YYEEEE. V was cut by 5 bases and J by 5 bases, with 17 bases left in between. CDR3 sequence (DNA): TGTGCCAGCAGGATTAGCGGCGGAACTAACGAGCAGTACTTC. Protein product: CASRISGGTNEQYF.